This T cell receptor beta chain was captured by sequencing in a study of blood T cells in healthy people across ages. This clonotype is a singleton in its sample. Its matching antigen is unknown. Study findings and constraints: Estimates based on one million T cells were treated as lower bounds. The study could not conclusively compare naive and antigen-experienced cells, given its unsorted PBMCs.

Primers used in a second PCR of about 6 to 12 cycles were a sample-barcoded 5' primer and a J-beta primer mix. TCRdb analysed the 5' RACE reads with MiXCR anew, one entry per CDR3 protein. The sample records some 860,000 distinct CDR3 sequences, more than 50% being singletons. Total RNA extracted from each sample amounted to at least 6 micrograms. The receptor's source is a middle-aged man in good health. Sequencing was carried out using blood.

DNA for the CDR3: TGTGCCAGCACCGAGCGCCCAACCGGGGAGCTGTTTTTT. Its protein product is CASTERPTGELFF. The genes are TRBV13 and TRBJ2-2; D gene ambiguous. Trimming removed 7 bases at V and 5 bases at J, with 11 bases between. This CDR3 region has 13 residues. Germline V CDR1 and CDR2: PRHDT, FYEKMQ (reference sequence).